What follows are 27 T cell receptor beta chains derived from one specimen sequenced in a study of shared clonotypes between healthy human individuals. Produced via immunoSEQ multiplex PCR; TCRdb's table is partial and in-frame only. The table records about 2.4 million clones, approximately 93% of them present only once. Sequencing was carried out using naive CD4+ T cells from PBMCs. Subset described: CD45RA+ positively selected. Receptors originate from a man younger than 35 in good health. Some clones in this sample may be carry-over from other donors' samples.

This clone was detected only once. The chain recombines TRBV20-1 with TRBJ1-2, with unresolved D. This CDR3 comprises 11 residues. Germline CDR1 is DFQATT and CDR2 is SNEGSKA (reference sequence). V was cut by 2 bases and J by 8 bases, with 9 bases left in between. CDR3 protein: CSARYLSGYTF. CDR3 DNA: TGCAGTGCTAGATACTTGTCCGGCTACACCTTC.

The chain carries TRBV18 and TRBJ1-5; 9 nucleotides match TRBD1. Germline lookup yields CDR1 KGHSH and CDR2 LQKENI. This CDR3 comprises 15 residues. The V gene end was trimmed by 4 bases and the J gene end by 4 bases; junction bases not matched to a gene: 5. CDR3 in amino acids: CASSRGQGVNQPQHF. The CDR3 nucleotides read TGTGCCAGCTCACGGGGACAGGGTGTTAATCAGCCCCAGCATTTT.

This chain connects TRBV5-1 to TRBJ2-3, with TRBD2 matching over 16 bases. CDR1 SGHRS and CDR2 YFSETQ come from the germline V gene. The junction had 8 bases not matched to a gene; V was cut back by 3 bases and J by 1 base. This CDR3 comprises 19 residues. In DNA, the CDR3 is TGCGCCAGCAGCTGGGGACTAGCGGGAGGGCCCGGTGGCACAGATACGCAGTATTTT. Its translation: CASSWGLAGGPGGTDTQYF.

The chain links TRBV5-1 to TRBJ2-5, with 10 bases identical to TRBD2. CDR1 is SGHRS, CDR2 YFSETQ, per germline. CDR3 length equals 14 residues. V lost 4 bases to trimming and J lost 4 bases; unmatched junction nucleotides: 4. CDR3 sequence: CASSNSGRLETQYF. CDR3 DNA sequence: TGCGCCAGCAGCAATAGCGGGAGGCTAGAGACCCAGTACTTC. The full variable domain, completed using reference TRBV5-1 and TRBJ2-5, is KAGVTQTPRYLIKTRGQQVTLSCSPISGHRSVSWYQQTPGQGLQFLFEYFSETQRNKGNFPGRFSGRQFSNSRSEMNVSTLELGDSALYLCASSNSGRLETQYFGPGTRLLVL.

CDR3 in DNA: TGTGCCATCAGTGGAACAGGGAGCACCGGGGAGCTGTTTTTT. Translation: CAISGTGSTGELFF. The chain uses TRBV10-3 and TRBJ2-2; possibly TRBD1 for D (6 bases). The V gene's germline CDR1 is ENHRY and CDR2 SYGVKD. V was cut by 4 bases and J by 4 bases, with 10 bases left in between. This CDR3 is 14 amino acids long.

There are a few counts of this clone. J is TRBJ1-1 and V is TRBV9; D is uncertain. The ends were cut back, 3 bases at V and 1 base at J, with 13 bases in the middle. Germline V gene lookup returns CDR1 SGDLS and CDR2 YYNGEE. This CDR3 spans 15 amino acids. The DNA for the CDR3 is TGTGCCAGCAGCGCTTCTGGCTTTGGGAACACTGAAGCTTTCTTT. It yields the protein CASSASGFGNTEAFF.

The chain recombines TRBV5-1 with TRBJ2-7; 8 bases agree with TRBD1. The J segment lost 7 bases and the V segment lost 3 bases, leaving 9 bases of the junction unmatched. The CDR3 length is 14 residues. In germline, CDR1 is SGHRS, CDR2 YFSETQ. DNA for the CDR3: TGCGCCAGCAGCTCGGCGGGCAGGGGGCAAGAGCAGTACTTC. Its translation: CASSSAGRGQEQYF.

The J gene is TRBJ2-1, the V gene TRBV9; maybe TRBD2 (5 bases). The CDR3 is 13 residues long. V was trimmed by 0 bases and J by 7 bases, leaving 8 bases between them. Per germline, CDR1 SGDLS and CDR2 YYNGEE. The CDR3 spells CASSVEDLNEQFF. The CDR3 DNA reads TGTGCCAGCAGCGTAGAGGACTTGAATGAGCAGTTCTTC.

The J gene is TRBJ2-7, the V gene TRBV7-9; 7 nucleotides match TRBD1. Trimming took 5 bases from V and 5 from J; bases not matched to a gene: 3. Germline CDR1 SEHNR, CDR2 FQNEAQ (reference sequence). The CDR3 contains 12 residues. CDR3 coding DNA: TGTGCCAGCAGCCGAGACAGGGACGAGCAGTACTTC. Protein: CASSRDRDEQYF.

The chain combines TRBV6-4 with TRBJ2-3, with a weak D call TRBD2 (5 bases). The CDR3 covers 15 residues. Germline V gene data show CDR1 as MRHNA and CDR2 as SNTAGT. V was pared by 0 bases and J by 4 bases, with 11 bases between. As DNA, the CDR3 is TGTGCCAGCAGTGACTCGTGGGCTAGCTCAGATACGCAGTATTTT. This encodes CASSDSWASSDTQYF.

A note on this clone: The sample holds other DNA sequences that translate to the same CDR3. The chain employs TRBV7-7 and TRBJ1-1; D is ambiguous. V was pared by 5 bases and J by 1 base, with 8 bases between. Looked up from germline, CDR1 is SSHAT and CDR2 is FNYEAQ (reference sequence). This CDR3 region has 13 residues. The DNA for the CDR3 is TGTGCCAGCAGCAGTCAATGGAACACTGAAGCTTTCTTT. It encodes CASSSQWNTEAFF.

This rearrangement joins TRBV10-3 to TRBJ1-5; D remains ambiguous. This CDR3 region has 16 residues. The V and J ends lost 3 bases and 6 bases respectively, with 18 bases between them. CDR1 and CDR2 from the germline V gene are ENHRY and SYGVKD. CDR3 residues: CAISEVATQHSQPQHF. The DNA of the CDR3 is TGTGCCATCAGTGAAGTGGCCACTCAACACAGTCAGCCCCAGCATTTT.

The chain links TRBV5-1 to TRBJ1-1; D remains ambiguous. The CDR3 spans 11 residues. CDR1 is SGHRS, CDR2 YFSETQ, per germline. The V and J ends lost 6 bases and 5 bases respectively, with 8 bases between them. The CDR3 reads CASKDGTEAFF. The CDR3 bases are TGCGCCAGCAAGGACGGGACTGAAGCTTTCTTT.

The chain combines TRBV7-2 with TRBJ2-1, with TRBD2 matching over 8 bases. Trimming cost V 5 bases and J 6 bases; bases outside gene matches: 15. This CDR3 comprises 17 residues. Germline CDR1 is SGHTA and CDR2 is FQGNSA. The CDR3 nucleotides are TGTGCCAGCAGCCCGGCCTCTACTAGCGGCCAAGGCAATGAGCAGTTCTTC. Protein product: CASSPASTSGQGNEQFF.

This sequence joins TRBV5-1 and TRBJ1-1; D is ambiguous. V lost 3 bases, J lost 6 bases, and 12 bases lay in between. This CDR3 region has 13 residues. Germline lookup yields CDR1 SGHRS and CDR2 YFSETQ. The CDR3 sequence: CASSSPNAAEAFF. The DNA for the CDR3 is TGCGCCAGCAGCTCCCCCAATGCGGCTGAAGCTTTCTTT.

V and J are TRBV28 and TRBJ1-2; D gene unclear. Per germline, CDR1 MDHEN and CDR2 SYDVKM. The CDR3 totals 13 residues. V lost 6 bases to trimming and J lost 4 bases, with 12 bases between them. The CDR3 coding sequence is TGTGCCAGCAGCAACCCGCGGGCCTATGGCTACACCTTC. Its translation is CASSNPRAYGYTF.

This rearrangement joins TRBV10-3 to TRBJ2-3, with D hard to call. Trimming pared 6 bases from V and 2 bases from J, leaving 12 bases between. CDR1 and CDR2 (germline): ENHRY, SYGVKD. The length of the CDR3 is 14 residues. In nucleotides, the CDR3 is TGTGCCATCAGGGGCAGCTACCCCACAGATACGCAGTATTTT. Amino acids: CAIRGSYPTDTQYF.

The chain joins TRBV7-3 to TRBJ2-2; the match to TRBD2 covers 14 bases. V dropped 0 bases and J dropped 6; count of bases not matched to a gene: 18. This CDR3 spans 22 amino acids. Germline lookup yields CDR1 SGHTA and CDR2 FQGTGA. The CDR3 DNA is TGTGCCAGCAGCTTAACACCTTTCTTAGGGACTAGCGGGAGTGGGGCGTCCGGGGAGCTGTTTTTT. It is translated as CASSLTPFLGTSGSGASGELFF.

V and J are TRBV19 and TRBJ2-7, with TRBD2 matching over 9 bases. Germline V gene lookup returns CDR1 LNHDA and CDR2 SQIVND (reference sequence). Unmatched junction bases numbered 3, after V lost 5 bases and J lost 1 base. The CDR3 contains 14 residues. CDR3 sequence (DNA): TGTGCCAGTAGTGCGGGAGGGCAATCCTACGAGCAGTACTTC. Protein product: CASSAGGQSYEQYF.

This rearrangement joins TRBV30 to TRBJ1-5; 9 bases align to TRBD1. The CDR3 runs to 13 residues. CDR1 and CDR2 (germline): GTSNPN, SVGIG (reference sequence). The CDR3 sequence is CASGQGLGKPQHF. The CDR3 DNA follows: TGTGCTTCGGGACAGGGCCTAGGGAAGCCCCAGCATTTT.

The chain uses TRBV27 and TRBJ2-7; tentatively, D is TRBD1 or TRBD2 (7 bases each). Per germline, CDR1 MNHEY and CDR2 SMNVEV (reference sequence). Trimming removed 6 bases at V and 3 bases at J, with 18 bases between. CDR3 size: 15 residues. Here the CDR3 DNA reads TGTGCCAGCAGGCGGACAGGACTAGGCTACTACGAGCAGTACTTC. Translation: CASRRTGLGYYEQYF.

The CDR3 bases are TGTGCCAGCAGCTTGGCCCTGGGTAGCGGGGTCTCCTACAATGAGCAGTTCTTC. This translates into CASSLALGSGVSYNEQFF. This chain links TRBV5-6 with TRBJ2-1, with 8 nucleotides matching TRBD2. CDR1 and CDR2 from the germline V gene are SGHDT and YYEEEE. The CDR3 consists of 18 residues. Trimming cost V 0 bases and J 0 bases; bases outside gene matches: 8. Complete variable domain (other parts from reference TRBV5-6 and TRBJ2-1): DAGVTQSPTHLIKTRGQQVTLRCSPKSGHDTVSWYQQALGQGPQFIFQYYEEEERQRGNFPDRFSGHQFPNYSSELNVNALLLGDSALYLCASSLALGSGVSYNEQFFGPGTRLTVL.

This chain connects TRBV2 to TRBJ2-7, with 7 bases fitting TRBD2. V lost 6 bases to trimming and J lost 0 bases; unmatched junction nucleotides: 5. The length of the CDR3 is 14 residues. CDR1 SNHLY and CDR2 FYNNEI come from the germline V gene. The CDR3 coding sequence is TGTGCCAGCAGAGACCGGACTAGCTCCTACGAGCAGTACTTC. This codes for CASRDRTSSYEQYF. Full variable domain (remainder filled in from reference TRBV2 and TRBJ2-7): EPEVTQTPSHQVTQMGQEVILRCVPISNHLYFYWYRQILGQKVEFLVSFYNNEISEKSEIFDDQFSVERPDGSNFTLKIRSTKLEDSAMYFCASRDRTSSYEQYFGPGTRLTVT.

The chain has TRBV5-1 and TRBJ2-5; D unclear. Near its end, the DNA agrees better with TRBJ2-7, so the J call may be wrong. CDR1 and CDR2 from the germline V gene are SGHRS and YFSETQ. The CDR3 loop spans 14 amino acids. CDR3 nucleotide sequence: TGCGCCAGCAGCTTGCAGACGGACTCCTACGAGCAGTACTTC. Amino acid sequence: CASSLQTDSYEQYF.

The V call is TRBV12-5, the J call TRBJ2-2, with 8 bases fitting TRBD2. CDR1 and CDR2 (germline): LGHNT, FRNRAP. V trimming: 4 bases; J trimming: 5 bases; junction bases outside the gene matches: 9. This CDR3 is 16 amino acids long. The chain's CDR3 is CASGSGIAGRTGELFF. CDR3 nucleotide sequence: TGTGCTAGTGGTTCGGGGATAGCGGGAAGAACCGGGGAGCTGTTTTTT.

CDR3 sequence reads: CSVVQLLAISEQFF. The CDR3 DNA is TGCAGCGTTGTACAACTCCTAGCCATCAGTGAGCAGTTCTTC. The chain uses TRBV29-1 and TRBJ2-1; D possibly corresponds to TRBD2 (5 bases). Germline CDR1 is SQVTM and CDR2 is ANQGSEA. The CDR3 is made up of 14 amino acids. Trimming removed 4 bases from V and 9 bases from J, with 19 bases in between.

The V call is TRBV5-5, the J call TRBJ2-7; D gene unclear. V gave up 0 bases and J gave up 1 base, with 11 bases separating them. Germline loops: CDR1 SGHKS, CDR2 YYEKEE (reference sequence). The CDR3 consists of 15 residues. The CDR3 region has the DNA TGTGCCAGCAGCTTGGTTCCGGTTATTTCCTACGAGCAGTACTTC. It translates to CASSLVPVISYEQYF.